The TCR beta chain under discussion was sequenced for a study of vaccination effects on CD4 cells after COVID-19. TCRdb's table, derived via immunoSEQ multiplex PCR, lists solely in-frame clones and lacks some. The sample includes about 43,000 clones, roughly four fifths of them seen just once. CDR3 length: 14 residues. The trim removed 3 bases at V and 0 bases at J, leaving 1 base unmatched. Germline V gene sequence: CDR1 GTSNPN, CDR2 SVGIG (reference sequence). Sequencing was preceded by expansion of antigen-specific CD4+ T cells with viral peptide pools in the ViraFEST assay. It was after more than nine days of culture that CD4+ T cells were isolated. Nucleocapsid antibody tests were negative, and the vaccine recipients had no prior SARS-CoV-2 infection. This clone was recorded only once. The antigen is undetermined.

The source of this sequence is a human donor who received a COVID-19 vaccine. Sequenced material: CD4+ T cells from PBMCs cultured with SARS-CoV-2 spike peptides, taken before COVID-19 vaccination. This chain links TRBV30 with TRBJ2-1; TRBD2 agrees at 8 bases. The CDR3 DNA reads as TGTGCCTGGAGAAGCGGGAGCTCCTACAATGAGCAGTTCTTC. The encoded protein is CAWRSGSSYNEQFF.